Listed here are 3 T cell receptor beta chains from one sample, sequenced in a study of regulatory T cells in long-lasting Graves disease (dated by TCRdb to the early 2020s). The meaning of the sample's time point label: newly diagnosed GD, antithyroid drugs for less than 3 months. RNA was extracted from PBMCs in TRIzol for both TCR sequencing and RNA sequencing. Preparation of the library involved multiplex PCR. Sequencing instrument: Illumina HiSeq 4000. iRepertoire HTBI primers and Arm-PCR amplification of CDR3 regions were used to construct TCR beta libraries. The public reads were run again by TCRdb, first through fastp at Q25 and then through MiXCR, and only productive beta chains were kept. Rows merge per CDR3 protein into single entries with the most common DNA and genes. This sample comprises over 350,000 distinct CDR3 sequences, 11% to 15% of them detected only once. The ten largest clones add up to more than 15% of the sample.

The same data also contributed to another study, on T cells in Graves' hyperthyroidism and ophthalmopathy.

Source: peripheral blood mononuclear cells (PBMCs), taken at new diagnosis, from a patient treated with antithyroid drugs. These receptors all stem from a woman aged 45 to 65 with Graves disease. Donor details come from another sample of the same person, matched by shared clones.

This sequence joins TRBV6-2 or TRBV6-3 and TRBJ2-5; 8 bases are shared with TRBD1. V was clipped by 6 bases and J by 7 bases; unmatched bases: 7. Looked up from germline, CDR1 is MNHEY and CDR2 is SVGEGT. The CDR3 has 13 amino acids. CDR3 residues: CASSRTGPGTQYF. CDR3 nucleotide sequence: TGTGCCAGCAGCAGGACAGGGCCAGGGACCCAGTACTTC.

This clonotype was recorded at least ten times. The rearrangement links TRBV7-2 to TRBJ2-3, with 7 bases fitting TRBD2. The trim removed 0 bases at V and 2 bases at J, leaving 5 bases unmatched. The CDR3 runs 16 residues. CDR1 SGHTA and CDR2 FQGNSA come from the germline V gene. CDR3: CASSLAWGLPTDTQYF. The DNA for the CDR3 is TGTGCCAGCAGCTTAGCGTGGGGACTACCCACAGATACGCAGTATTTT. Variable domain in full (rest from reference TRBV7-2 and TRBJ2-3): GAGVSQSPSNKVTEKGKDVELRCDPISGHTALYWYRQSLGQGLEFLIYFQGNSAPDKSGLPSDRFSAERTGGSVSTLTIQRTQQEDSAVYLCASSLAWGLPTDTQYFGPGTRLTVL.

This clonotype appeared a few times. The rearrangement joins TRBV27 to TRBJ1-3; D not resolved. The germline gives CDR1 MNHEY, CDR2 SMNVEV (reference sequence). Trimming pared 6 bases from V and 0 bases from J, leaving 9 bases between. This CDR3 is built from 14 residues. This chain's CDR3 is CASRGLYSGNTIYF. CDR3 bases: TGTGCCAGCAGGGGCCTTTACTCTGGAAACACCATATATTTT.